Listed below are T cell receptor beta chains from one sample, sequenced in a study of cytomegalovirus exposure and HLA in healthy donors. Only in-frame clones appear in the TCRdb table, and some are missing; sequencing was by immunoSEQ multiplex PCR. Here the sample spans about 270,000 clones, around 65% being singletons. The sequenced material came from PBMCs. The receptor source for this set is a female donor in good health and CMV-seronegative. CDR3s include the opening cysteine and the closing phenylalanine or tryptophan.

V | CDR3
TRBV7-8 | CASSAVGSTEAFF
TRBV11-3 | CASTFNPSSYEQYF
TRBV19 | CASSATRGNTEAFF
TRBV11-3 | CASSLGPSQYGYTF
TRBV21-1 | CAIELTRVPWEAFF
TRBV5-5 | CASRPDRGTYEQYF
TRBV7-2 | CASSLYIGETYEQYF
TRBV2 | CASRGTGSPNEKLFF
TRBV5-1 | CASSLGDMRVRYF
TRBV18 | CASSPLPVQGFNEQYF
TRBV28 | CASSLSQSYGYTF
TRBV27 | CASKPRSAATYEQYF
TRBV7-9 | CASSSGTSGYDNEQFF
TRBV4-1 | CASSQGGRNQFF